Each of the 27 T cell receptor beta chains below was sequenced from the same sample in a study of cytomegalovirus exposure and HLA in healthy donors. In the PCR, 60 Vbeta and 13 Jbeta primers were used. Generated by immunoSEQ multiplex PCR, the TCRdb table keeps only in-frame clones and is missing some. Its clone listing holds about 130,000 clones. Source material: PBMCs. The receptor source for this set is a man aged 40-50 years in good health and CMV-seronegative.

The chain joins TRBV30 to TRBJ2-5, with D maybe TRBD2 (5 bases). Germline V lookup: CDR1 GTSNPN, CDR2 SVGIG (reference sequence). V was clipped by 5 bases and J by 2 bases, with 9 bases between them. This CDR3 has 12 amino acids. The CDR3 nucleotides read TGTGCCTGGGGACTCGTTCAAGAGACCCAGTACTTC. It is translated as CAWGLVQETQYF.

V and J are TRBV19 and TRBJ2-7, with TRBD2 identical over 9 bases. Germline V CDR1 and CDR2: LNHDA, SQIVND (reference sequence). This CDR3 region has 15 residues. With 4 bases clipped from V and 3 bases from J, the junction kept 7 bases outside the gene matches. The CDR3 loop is CASSKGGLAIYEQYF. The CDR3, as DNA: TGTGCCAGTAGTAAAGGAGGACTAGCGATCTACGAGCAGTACTTC. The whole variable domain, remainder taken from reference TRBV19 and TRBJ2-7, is DGGITQSPKYLFRKEGQNVTLSCEQNLNHDAMYWYRQDPGQGLRLIYYSQIVNDFQKGDIAEGYSVSREKKESFPLTVTSAQKNPTAFYLCASSKGGLAIYEQYFGPGTRLTVT.

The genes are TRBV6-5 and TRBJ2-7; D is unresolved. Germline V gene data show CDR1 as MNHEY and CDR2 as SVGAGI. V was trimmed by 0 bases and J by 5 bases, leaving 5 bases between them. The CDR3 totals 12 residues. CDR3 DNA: TGTGCCAGCAGTTACTCCACAAACGAGCAGTACTTC. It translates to CASSYSTNEQYF.

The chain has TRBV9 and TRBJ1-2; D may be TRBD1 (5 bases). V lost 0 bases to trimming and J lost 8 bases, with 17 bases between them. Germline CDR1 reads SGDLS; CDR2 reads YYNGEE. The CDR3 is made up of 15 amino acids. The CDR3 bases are TGTGCCAGCAGCGTAGCTAGCCCGATGGGGGGGGGCTACACCTTC. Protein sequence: CASSVASPMGGGYTF.

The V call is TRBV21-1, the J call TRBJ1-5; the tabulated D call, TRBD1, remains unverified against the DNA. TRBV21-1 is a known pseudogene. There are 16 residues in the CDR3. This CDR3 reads CASSKAETGGSQPQHF. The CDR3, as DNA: TGTGCCAGCAGCAAAGCCGAGACAGGGGGCAGTCAGCCCCAGCATTTT.

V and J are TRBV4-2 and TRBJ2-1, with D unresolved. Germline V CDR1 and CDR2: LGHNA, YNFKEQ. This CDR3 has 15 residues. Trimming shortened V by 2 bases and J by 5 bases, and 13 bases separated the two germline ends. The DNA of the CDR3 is TGTGCCAGCAGCCAATCGGAATGGAGCAACAATGAGCAGTTCTTC. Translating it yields CASSQSEWSNNEQFF.

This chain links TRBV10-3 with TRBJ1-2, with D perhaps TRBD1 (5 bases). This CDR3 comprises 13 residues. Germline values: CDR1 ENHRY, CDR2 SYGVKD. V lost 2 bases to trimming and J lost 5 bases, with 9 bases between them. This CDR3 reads CAISERGGYGYTF. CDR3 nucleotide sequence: TGTGCCATCAGTGAGAGGGGTGGATATGGCTACACCTTC.

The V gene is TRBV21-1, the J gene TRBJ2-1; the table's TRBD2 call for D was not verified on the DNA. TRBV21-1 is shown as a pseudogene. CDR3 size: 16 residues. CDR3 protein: CASSKRQDYQSNEQFF. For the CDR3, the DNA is TGTGCCAGCAGCAAAAGGCAAGACTACCAAAGCAATGAGCAGTTCTTC.

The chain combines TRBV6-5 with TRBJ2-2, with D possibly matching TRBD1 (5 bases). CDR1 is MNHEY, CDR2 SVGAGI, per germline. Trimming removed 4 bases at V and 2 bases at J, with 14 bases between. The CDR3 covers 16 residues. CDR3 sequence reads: CASSSRDRVNTGELFF. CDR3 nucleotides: TGTGCCAGCAGTTCCCGCGACAGAGTAAACACCGGGGAGCTGTTTTTT.

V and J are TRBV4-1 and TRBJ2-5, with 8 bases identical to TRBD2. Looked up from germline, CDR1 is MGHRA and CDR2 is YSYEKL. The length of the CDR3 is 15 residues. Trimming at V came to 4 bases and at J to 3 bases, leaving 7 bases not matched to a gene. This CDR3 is CASSRLTAGEETQYF. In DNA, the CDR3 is TGCGCCAGCAGCCGTCTCACAGCGGGAGAAGAGACCCAGTACTTC.

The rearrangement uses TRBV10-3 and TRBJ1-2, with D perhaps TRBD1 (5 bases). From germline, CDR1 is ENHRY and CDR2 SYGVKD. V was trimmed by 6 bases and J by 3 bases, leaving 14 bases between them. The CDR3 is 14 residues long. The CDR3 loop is CAISSGGGDYGYTF. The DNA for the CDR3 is TGTGCCATCAGCTCTGGTGGAGGGGACTATGGCTACACCTTC.

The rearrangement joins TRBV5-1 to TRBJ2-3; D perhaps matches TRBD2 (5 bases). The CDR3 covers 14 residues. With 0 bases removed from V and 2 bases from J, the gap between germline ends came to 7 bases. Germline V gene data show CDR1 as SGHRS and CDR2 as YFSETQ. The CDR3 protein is CASSLVDYTDTQYF. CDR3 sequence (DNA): TGCGCCAGCAGCTTGGTTGACTACACAGATACGCAGTATTTT.

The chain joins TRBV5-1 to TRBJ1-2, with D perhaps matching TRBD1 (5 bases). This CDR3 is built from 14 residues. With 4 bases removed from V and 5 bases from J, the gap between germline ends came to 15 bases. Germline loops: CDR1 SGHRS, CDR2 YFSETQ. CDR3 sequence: CASSIPGESYGYTF. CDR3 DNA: TGCGCCAGCAGCATCCCGGGGGAGAGTTATGGCTACACCTTC.

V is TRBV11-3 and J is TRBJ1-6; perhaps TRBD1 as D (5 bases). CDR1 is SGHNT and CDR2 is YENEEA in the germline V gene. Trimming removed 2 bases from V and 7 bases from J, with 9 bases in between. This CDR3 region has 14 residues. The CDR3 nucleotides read TGTGCCAGCAGCTTAAAGGGGAAAAATTCACCCCTCCACTTT. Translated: CASSLKGKNSPLHF.

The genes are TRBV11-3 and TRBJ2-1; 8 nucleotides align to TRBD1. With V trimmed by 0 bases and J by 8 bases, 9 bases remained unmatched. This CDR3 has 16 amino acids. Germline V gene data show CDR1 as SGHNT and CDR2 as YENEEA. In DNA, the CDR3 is TGTGCCAGCAGCTTAGATTTCCAGGGGGCATCAGATGAGCAGTTCTTC. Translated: CASSLDFQGASDEQFF.

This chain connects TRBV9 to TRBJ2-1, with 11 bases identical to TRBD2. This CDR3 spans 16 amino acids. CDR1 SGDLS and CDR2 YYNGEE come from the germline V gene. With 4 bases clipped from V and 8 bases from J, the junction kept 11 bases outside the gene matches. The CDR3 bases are TGTGCCAGCAGCACAACCGGGACTAGCGGTATTTATGAGCAGTTCTTC. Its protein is CASSTTGTSGIYEQFF.

The CDR3 reads CASSTSSGANVLTF. The CDR3 region has the DNA TGTGCCAGCAGCACGAGCTCTGGGGCCAACGTCCTGACTTTC. This chain joins TRBV7-8 and TRBJ2-6; D remains ambiguous. Germline V gene sequence: CDR1 SGHVS, CDR2 FQNEAQ. CDR3 length: 14 residues. Deletions cut 5 bases from V and 0 bases from J, with 5 bases between.

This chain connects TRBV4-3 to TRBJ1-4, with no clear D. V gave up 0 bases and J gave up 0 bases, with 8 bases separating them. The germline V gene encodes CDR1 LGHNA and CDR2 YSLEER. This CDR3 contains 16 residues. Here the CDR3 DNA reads TGCGCCAGCAGCCAAGATATCCCGGCAACTAATGAAAAACTGTTTTTT. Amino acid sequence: CASSQDIPATNEKLFF.

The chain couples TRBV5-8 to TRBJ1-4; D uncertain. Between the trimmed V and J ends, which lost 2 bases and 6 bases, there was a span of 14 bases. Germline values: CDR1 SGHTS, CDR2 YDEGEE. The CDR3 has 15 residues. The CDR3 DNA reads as TGTGCCAGCAGCTTAAGAGGTTACGAGGATGAAAAACTGTTTTTT. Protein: CASSLRGYEDEKLFF.

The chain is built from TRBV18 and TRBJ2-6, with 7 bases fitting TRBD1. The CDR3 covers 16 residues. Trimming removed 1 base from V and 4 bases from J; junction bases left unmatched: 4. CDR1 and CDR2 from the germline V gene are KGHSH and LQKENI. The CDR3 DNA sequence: TGTGCCAGCTCACCACAACAGGGGCAAGGGGCCAACGTCCTGACTTTC. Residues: CASSPQQGQGANVLTF. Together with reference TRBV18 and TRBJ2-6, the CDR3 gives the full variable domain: NAGVMQNPRHLVRRRGQEARLRCSPMKGHSHVYWYRQLPEEGLKFMVYLQKENIIDESGMPKERFSAEFPKEGPSILRIQQVVRGDSAAYFCASSPQQGQGANVLTFGAGSRLTVL.

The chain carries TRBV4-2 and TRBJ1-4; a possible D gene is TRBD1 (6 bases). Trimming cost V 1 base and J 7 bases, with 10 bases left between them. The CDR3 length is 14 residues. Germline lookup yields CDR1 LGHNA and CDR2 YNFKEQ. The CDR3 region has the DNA TGTGCCAGCAGCCAAGTCAGGGGCGGTGAAAAACTGTTTTTT. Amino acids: CASSQVRGGEKLFF.

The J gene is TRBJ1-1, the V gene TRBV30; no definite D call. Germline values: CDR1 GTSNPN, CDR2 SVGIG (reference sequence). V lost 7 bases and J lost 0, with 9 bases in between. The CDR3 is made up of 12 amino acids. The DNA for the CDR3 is TGTGCCTCTGAGCCCATGAACACTGAAGCTTTCTTT. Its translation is CASEPMNTEAFF.

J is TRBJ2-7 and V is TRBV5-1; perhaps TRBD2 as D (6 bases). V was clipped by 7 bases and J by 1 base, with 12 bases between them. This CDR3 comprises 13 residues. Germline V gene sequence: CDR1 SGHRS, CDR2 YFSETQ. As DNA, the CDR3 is TGCGCCAGCGCTGCTCTAGCGTCCTACGAGCAGTACTTC. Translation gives CASAALASYEQYF.

CDR3 DNA: TGTGCCAGTAGGGGCAGCTACACTGAAGCTTTCTTT. Protein sequence: CASRGSYTEAFF. The chain combines TRBV19 with TRBJ1-1; D not resolved. Trimming cost V 6 bases and J 3 bases, with 8 bases left between them. There are 12 residues in the CDR3. Germline CDR1 reads LNHDA; CDR2 reads SQIVND (reference sequence).

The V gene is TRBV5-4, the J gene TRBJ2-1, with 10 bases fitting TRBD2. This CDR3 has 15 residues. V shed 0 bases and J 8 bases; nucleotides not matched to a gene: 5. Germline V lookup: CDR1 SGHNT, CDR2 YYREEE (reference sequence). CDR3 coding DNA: TGTGCCAGCAGCTTGGTTCTAGCGGGAGTGGATGAGCAGTTCTTC. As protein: CASSLVLAGVDEQFF. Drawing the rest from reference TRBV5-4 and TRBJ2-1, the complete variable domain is ETGVTQSPTHLIKTRGQQVTLRCSSQSGHNTVSWYQQALGQGPQFIFQYYREEENGRGNFPPRFSGLQFPNYSSELNVNALELDDSALYLCASSLVLAGVDEQFFGPGTRLTVL.

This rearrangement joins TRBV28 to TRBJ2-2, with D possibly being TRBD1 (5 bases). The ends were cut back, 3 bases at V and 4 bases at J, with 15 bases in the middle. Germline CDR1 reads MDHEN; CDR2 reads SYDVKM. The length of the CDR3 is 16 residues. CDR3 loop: CASSLMGRSFTGELFF. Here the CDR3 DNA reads TGTGCCAGCAGTTTGATGGGGCGATCTTTCACCGGGGAGCTGTTTTTT.

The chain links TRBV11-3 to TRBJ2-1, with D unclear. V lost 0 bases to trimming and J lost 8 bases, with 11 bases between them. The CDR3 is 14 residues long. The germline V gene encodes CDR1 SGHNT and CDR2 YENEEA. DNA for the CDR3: TGTGCCAGCAGCTTAGAGGGCCTTTGGGATGAGCAGTTCTTC. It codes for CASSLEGLWDEQFF.